This T cell receptor (beta chain) was documented in a study of blood T cell repertoires in COVID-19. Study details: From the United States, Italy and Spain came samples of acute and convalescent COVID-19. T cells, B-cell-depleted T cells, or PBMCs supplied cDNA or gDNA.

Germline CDR1 is SGHTA and CDR2 is FQGNSA. V was cut by 6 bases and J by 1 base, with 12 bases left in between. The CDR3 covers 14 residues. Original processing methods: Amplification with reference gene primers provided the estimates of nucleated cell counts. Here immunoSEQ multiplex PCR was the method, and the copy in TCRdb shows in-frame clones only, minus some. D and trimming come from the DNA, and the V and J calls and clone size come from that table. The sample consists of around 250,000 clones, roughly 80% of them appearing once. The V gene is TRBV7-2, the J gene TRBJ1-1; D gene uncertain. Source material: peripheral blood. The origin of this receptor is a woman under 30 with acute or convalescent COVID-19. As DNA, the CDR3 is TGTGCCAGCAGACCGCCTGTGAGGAACACTGAAGCTTTCTTT. This gives the protein CASRPPVRNTEAFF.